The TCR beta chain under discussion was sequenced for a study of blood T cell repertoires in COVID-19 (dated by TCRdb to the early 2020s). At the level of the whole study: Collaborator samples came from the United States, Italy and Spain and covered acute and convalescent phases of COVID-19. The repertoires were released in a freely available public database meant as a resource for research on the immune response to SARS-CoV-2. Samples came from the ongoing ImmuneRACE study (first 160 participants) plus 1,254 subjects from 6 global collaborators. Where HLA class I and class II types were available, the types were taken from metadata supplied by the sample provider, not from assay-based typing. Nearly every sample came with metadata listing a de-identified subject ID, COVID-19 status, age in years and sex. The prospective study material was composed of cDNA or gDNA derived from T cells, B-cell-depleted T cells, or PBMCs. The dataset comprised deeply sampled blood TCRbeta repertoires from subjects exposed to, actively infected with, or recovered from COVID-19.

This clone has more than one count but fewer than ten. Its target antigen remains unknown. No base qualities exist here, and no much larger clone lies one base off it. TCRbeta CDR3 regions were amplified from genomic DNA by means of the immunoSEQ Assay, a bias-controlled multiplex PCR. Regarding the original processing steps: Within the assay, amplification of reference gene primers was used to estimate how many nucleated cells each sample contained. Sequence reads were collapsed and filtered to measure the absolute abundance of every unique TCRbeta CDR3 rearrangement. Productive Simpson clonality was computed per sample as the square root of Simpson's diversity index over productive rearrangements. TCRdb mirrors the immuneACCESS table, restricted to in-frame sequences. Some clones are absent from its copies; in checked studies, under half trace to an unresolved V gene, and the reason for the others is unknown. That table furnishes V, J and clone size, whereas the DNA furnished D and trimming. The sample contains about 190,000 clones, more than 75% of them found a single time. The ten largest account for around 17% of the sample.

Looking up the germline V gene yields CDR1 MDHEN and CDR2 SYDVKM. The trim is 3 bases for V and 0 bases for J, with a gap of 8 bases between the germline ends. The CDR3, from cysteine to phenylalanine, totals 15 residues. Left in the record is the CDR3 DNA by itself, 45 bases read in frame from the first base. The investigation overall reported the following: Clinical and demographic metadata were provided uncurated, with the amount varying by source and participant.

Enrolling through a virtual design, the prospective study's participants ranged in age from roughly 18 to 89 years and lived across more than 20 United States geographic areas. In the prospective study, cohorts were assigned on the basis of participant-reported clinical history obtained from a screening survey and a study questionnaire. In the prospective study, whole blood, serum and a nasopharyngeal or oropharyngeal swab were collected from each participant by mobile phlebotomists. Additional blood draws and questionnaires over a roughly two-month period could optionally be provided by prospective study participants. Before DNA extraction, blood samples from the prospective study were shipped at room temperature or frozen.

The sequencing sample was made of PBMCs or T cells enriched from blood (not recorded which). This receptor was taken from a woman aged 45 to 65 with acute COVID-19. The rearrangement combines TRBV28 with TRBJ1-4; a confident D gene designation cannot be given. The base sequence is TGTGCCAGCAGTTTTATCGGAGCAACTAATGAAAAACTGTTTTTT. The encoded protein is CASSFIGATNEKLFF.